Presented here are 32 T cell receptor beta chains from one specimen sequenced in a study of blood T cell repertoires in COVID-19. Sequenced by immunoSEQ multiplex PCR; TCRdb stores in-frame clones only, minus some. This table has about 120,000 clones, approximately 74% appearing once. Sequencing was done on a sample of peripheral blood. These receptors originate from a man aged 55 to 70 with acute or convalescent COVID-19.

The CDR3 is CASSQVNLASGELFF. The CDR3 DNA reads TGCGCCAGCAGCCAAGTTAATCTCGCGTCCGGGGAGCTGTTTTTT. The J gene is TRBJ2-2, the V gene TRBV4-1; D gene ambiguous. The CDR3 spans 15 residues. Germline values: CDR1 MGHRA, CDR2 YSYEKL. V was pared by 1 base and J by 6 bases, with 12 bases between.

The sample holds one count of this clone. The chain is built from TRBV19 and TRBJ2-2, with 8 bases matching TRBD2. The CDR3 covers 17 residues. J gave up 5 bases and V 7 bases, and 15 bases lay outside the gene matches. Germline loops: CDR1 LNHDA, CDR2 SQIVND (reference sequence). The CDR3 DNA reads TGTGCCAGTACCTCCTCGCCCGGGGGGGCGAGAACCGGGGAGCTGTTTTTT. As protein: CASTSSPGGARTGELFF.

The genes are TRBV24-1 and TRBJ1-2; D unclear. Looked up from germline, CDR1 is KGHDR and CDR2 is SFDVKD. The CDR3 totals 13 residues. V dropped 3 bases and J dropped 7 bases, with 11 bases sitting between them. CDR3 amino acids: CATSDRSLGGYTF. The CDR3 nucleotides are TGTGCCACCAGTGATCGGTCTCTCGGTGGCTACACCTTC.

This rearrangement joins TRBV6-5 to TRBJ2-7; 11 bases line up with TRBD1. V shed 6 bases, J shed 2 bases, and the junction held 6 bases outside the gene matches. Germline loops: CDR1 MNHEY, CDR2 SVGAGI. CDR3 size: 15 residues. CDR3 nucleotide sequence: TGTGCCAGCAGAGGACAGGGGGCGATCCCCTACGAGCAGTACTTC. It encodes CASRGQGAIPYEQYF.

CDR3 in DNA: TGTGCCAGCAGCCATTCCGGGACAGCCTCTAACTATGGCTACACCTTC. It is translated as CASSHSGTASNYGYTF. The chain employs TRBV11-3 and TRBJ1-2; 7 nucleotides line up with TRBD1. The germline V gene has CDR1 SGHNT and CDR2 YENEEA. Trimming cost V 5 bases and J 0 bases; bases outside gene matches: 9. This CDR3 spans 16 amino acids. The whole variable domain, filled in from reference TRBV11-3 and TRBJ1-2, reads EAGVVQSPRYKIIEKKQPVAFWCNPISGHNTLYWYLQNLGQGPELLIRYENEEAVDDSQLPKDRFSAERLKGVDSTLKIQPAELGDSAVYLCASSHSGTASNYGYTFGSGTRLTVV.

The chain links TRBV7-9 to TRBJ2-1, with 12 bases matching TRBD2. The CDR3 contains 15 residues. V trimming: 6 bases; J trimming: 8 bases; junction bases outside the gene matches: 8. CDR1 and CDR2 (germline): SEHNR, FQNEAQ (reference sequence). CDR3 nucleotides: TGTGCCAGCAGTTCGAGGACTAGCGGGAACGATGAGCAGTTCTTC. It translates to CASSSRTSGNDEQFF. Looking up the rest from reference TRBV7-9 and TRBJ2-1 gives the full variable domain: DTGVSQNPRHKITKRGQNVTFRCDPISEHNRLYWYRQTLGQGPEFLTYFQNEAQLEKSRLLSDRFSAERPKGSFSTLEIQRTEQGDSAMYLCASSSRTSGNDEQFFGPGTRLTVL.

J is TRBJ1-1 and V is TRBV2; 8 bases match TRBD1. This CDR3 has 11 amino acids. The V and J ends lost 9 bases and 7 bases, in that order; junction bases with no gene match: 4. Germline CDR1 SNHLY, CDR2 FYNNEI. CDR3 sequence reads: CARTGAGEAFF. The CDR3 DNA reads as TGTGCCAGGACAGGGGCGGGTGAAGCTTTCTTT.

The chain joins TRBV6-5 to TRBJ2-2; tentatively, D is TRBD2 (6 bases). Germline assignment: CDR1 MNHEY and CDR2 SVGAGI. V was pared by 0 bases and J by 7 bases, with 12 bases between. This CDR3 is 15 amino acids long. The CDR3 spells CASSYSMGGGGELFF. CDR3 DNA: TGTGCCAGCAGTTACTCGATGGGAGGCGGCGGGGAGCTGTTTTTT.

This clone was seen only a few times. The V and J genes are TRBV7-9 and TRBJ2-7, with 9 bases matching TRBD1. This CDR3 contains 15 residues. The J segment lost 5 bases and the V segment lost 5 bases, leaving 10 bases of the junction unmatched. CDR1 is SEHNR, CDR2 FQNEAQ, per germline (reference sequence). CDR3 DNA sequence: TGTGCCAGCAGCCCCAGGGGGACAGGGATGAACGAGCAGTACTTC. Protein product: CASSPRGTGMNEQYF.

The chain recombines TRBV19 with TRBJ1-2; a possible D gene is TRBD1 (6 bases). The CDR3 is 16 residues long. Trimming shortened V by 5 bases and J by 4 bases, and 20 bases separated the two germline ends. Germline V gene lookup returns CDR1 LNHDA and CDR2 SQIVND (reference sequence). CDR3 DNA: TGTGCCAGTAGTGCCACCCGCGGACAGCTAACCTATGGCTACACCTTC. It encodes CASSATRGQLTYGYTF.

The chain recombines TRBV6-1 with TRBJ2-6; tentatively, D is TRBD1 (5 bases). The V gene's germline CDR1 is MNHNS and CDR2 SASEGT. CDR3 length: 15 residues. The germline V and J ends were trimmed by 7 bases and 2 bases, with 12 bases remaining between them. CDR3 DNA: TGTGCCAGCATCTCATCCAGGGCTGGGGCCAACGTCCTGACTTTC. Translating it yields CASISSRAGANVLTF.

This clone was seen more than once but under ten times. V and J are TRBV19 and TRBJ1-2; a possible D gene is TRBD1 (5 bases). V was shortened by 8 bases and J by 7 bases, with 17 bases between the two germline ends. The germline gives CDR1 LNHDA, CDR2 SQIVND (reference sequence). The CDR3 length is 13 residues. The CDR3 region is CASSPRRESGYTF. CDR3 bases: TGTGCCAGTTCCCCTCGCAGGGAATCTGGCTACACCTTC. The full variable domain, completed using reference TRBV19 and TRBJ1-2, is DGGITQSPKYLFRKEGQNVTLSCEQNLNHDAMYWYRQDPGQGLRLIYYSQIVNDFQKGDIAEGYSVSREKKESFPLTVTSAQKNPTAFYLCASSPRRESGYTFGSGTRLTVV.

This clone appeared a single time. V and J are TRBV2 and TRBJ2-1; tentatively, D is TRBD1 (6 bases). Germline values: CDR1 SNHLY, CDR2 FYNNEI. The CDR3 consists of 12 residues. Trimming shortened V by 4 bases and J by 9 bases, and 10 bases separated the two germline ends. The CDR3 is CASSGAGVEQFF. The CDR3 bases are TGTGCCAGCAGTGGTGCAGGGGTTGAGCAGTTCTTC.

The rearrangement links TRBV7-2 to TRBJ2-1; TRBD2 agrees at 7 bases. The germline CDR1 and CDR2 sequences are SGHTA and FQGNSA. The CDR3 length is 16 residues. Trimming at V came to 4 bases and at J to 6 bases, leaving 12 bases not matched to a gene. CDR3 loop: CASSSGGLRSGNEQFF. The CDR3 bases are TGTGCCAGCAGCTCGGGGGGACTACGGTCGGGCAATGAGCAGTTCTTC.

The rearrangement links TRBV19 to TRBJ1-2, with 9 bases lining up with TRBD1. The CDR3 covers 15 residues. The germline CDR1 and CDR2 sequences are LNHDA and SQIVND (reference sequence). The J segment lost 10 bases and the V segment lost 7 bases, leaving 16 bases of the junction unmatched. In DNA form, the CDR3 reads TGTGCCAGTACCCTTTCGGGGACAGGGACTTTTGCCTACACCTTC. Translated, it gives CASTLSGTGTFAYTF.

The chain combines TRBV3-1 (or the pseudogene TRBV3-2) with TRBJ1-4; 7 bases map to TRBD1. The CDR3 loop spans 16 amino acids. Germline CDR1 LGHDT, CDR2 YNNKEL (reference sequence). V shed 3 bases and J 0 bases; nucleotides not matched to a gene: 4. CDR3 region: CASSHRQGATNEKLFF. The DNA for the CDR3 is TGTGCCAGCAGCCACAGACAGGGTGCAACTAATGAAAAACTGTTTTTT.

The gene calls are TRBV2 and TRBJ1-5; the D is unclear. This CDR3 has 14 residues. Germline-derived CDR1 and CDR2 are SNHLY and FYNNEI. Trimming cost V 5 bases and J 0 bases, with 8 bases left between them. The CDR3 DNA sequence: TGTGCCAGCAGTACCTCACTTAGCAATCAGCCCCAGCATTTT. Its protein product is CASSTSLSNQPQHF.

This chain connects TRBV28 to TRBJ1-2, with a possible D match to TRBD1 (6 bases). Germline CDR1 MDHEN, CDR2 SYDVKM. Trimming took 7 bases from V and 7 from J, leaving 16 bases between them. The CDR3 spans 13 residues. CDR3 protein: CASTPPQGLGYTF. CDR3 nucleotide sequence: TGTGCCAGCACCCCACCCCAGGGGCTTGGCTACACCTTC.

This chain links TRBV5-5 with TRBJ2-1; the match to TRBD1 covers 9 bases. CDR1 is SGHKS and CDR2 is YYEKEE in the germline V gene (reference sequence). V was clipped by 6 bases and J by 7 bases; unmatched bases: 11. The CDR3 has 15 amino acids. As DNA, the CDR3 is TGTGCCAGCACTCCCGGGACAGGGCTGGAAAATGAGCAGTTCTTC. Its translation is CASTPGTGLENEQFF.

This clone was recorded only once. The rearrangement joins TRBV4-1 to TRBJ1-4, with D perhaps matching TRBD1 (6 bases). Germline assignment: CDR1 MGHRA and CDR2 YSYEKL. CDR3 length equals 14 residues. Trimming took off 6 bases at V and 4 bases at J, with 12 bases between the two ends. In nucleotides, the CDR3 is TGCGCCAGCAGTCTACAGGGAAATAATGAAAAACTGTTTTTT. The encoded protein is CASSLQGNNEKLFF.

The CDR3 loop reads CASSLGTGDSGNTIYF. CDR3 DNA sequence: TGTGCCAGCAGCTTAGGGACAGGGGACTCTGGAAACACCATATATTTT. This chain joins TRBV7-9 and TRBJ1-3; TRBD1 aligns across 9 bases. CDR3 length: 16 residues. Germline CDR1 SEHNR, CDR2 FQNEAQ (reference sequence). Trimming took 1 base from V and 0 from J; bases not matched to a gene: 1.

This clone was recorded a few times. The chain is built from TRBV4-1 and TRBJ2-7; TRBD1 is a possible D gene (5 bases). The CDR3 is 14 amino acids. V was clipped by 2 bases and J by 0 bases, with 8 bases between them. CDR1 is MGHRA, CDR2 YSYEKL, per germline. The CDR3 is CASSQPGRSYEQYF. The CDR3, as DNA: TGCGCCAGCAGCCAACCAGGGCGCTCCTACGAGCAGTACTTC.

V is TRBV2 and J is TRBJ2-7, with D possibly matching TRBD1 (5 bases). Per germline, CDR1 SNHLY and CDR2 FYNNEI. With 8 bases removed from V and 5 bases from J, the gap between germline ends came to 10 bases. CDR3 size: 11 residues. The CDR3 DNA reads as TGTGCCAGCGCGCAGGGCCACGAGCAGTACTTC. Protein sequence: CASAQGHEQYF.

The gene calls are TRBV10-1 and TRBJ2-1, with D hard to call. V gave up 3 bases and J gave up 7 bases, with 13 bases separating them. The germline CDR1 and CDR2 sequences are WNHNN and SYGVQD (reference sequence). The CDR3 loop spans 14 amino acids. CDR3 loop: CASSDLGSNNEQFF. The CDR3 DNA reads TGCGCCAGCAGTGACCTAGGAAGCAATAATGAGCAGTTCTTC.

The CDR3 loop is CASSQDTSSYNSPLHF. The CDR3 coding sequence is TGTGCCAGCAGCCAAGACACGAGCTCCTATAATTCACCCCTCCACTTT. The V and J genes are TRBV4-2 and TRBJ1-6; no definite D call. The CDR3 length is 16 residues. V lost 0 bases and J lost 0, with 6 bases in between. Germline lookup yields CDR1 LGHNA and CDR2 YNFKEQ.

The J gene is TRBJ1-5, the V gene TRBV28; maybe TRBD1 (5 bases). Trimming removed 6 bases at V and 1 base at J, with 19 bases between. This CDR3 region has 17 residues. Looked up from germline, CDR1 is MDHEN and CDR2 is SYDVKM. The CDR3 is CASRMTQGGRSNQPQHF. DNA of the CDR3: TGTGCCAGCAGAATGACCCAGGGAGGACGGAGCAATCAGCCCCAGCATTTT. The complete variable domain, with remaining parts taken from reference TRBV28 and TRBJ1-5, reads DVKVTQSSRYLVKRTGEKVFLECVQDMDHENMFWYRQDPGLGLRLIYFSYDVKMKEKGDIPEGYSVSREKKERFSLILESASTNQTSMYLCASRMTQGGRSNQPQHFGDGTRLSIL.

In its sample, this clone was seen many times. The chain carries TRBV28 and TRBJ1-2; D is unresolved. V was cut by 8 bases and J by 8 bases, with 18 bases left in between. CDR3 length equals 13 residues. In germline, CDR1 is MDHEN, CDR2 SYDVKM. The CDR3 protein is CASRYDQREGYTF. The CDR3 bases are TGTGCCAGCCGTTACGACCAGCGGGAAGGCTACACCTTC.

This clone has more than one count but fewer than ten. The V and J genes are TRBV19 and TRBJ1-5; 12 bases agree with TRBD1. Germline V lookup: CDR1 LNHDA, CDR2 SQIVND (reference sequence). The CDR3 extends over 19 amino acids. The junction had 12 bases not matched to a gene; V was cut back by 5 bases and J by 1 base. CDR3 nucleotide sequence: TGTGCCAGTAGTCTTCCCCCGGGACAGGGGGCGCGCAGCAATCAGCCCCAGCATTTT. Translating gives CASSLPPGQGARSNQPQHF. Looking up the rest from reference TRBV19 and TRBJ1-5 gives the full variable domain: DGGITQSPKYLFRKEGQNVTLSCEQNLNHDAMYWYRQDPGQGLRLIYYSQIVNDFQKGDIAEGYSVSREKKESFPLTVTSAQKNPTAFYLCASSLPPGQGARSNQPQHFGDGTRLSIL.

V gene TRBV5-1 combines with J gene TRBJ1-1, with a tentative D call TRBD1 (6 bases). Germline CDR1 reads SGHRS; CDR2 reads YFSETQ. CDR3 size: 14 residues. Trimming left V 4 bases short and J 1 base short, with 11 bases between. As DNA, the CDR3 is TGCGCCAGCAGCAGGACAGCCTCGAACACTGAAGCTTTCTTT. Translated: CASSRTASNTEAFF. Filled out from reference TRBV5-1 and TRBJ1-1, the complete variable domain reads KAGVTQTPRYLIKTRGQQVTLSCSPISGHRSVSWYQQTPGQGLQFLFEYFSETQRNKGNFPGRFSGRQFSNSRSEMNVSTLELGDSALYLCASSRTASNTEAFFGQGTRLTVV.

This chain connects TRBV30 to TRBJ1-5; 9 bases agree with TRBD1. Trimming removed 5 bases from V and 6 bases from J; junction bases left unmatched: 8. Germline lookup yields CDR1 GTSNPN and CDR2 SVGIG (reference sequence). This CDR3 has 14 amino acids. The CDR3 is CAWAGQGGFQPQHF. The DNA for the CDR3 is TGTGCCTGGGCGGGACAGGGAGGATTTCAGCCCCAGCATTTT. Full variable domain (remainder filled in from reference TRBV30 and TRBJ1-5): SQTIHQWPATLVQPVGSPLSLECTVEGTSNPNLYWYRQAAGRGLQLLFYSVGIGQISSEVPQNLSASRPQDRQFILSSKKLLLSDSGFYLCAWAGQGGFQPQHFGDGTRLSIL.

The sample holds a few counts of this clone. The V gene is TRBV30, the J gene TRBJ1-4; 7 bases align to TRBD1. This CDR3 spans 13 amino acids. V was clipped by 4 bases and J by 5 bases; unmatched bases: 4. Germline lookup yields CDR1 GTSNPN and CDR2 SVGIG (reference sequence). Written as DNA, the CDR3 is TGTGCCTGGAATCAGGACAGGAATGAAAAACTGTTTTTT. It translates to CAWNQDRNEKLFF.

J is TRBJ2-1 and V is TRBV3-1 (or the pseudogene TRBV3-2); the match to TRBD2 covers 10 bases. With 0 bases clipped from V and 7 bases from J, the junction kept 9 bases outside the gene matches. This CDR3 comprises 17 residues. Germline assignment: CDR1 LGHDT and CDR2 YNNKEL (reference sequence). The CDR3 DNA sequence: TGTGCCAGCAGCCAAGACGCCAGCGGGAGGGCCGGGAATGAGCAGTTCTTC. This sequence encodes CASSQDASGRAGNEQFF.